These 11 T cell receptor beta chains were all obtained from the same sample, sequenced in a study of CD8 T cells in Susac syndrome. Random hexamers were used to reverse transcribe an amount of 0.5 to 1 ug RNA. TCRdb reprocessed the immunoSEQ multiplex PCR reads with MiXCR, giving one entry per CDR3 protein. This table has roughly 50,000 distinct CDR3 sequences, 93% appearing once. Sequenced input: CD8+ T cells from PBMCs. Receptors were obtained from a human donor in good health.

The chain couples TRBV2 to TRBJ2-1; D is perhaps TRBD1 (6 bases). The germline gives CDR1 SNHLY, CDR2 FYNNEI. The CDR3 length is 15 residues. V lost 5 bases to trimming and J lost 0 bases, with 11 bases between them. The CDR3 spells CASSTGRNSYNEQFF. Here the CDR3 DNA reads TGTGCCAGCAGTACAGGGCGCAACTCCTACAATGAGCAGTTCTTC.

The sample holds a few counts of this clonotype. The V call is TRBV30, the J call TRBJ2-7; D is unclear. V was trimmed by 5 bases and J by 4 bases, leaving 12 bases between them. This CDR3 spans 12 amino acids. Germline V gives CDR1 GTSNPN, CDR2 SVGIG (reference sequence). The CDR3 protein is CAWEQLGYEQYF. The CDR3 region has the DNA TGTGCCTGGGAGCAGCTGGGGTACGAGCAGTACTTC.

This chain links TRBV19 with TRBJ2-4; D gene uncertain. Germline CDR1 and CDR2: LNHDA and SQIVND (reference sequence). The CDR3 length is 13 residues. Trimming took 2 bases from V and 9 from J, leaving 11 bases between them. CDR3 in DNA: TGTGCCAGTAGTATAACCGACCGCAGCATTCAGTACTTC. Amino acids: CASSITDRSIQYF.

The chain recombines TRBV15 with TRBJ1-1; D may be TRBD1 (5 bases). This CDR3 has 13 residues. V lost 8 bases and J lost 4, with 14 bases in between. CDR1 is LNHNV, CDR2 YYDKDF, per germline (reference sequence). The CDR3 is CATCPGESTEAFF. Written as DNA, the CDR3 is TGTGCCACCTGTCCGGGGGAGTCCACTGAAGCTTTCTTT.

The genes are TRBV7-9 and TRBJ2-3; D perhaps matches TRBD2 (6 bases). The CDR3 is 15 residues long. The germline V gene has CDR1 SEHNR and CDR2 FQNEAQ (reference sequence). V lost 5 bases and J lost 2, with 14 bases in between. The CDR3 loop is CASSAGLDYTDTQYF. As DNA, the CDR3 is TGTGCCAGCAGCGCGGGACTTGACTACACAGATACGCAGTATTTT. Full variable domain (outside the CDR3, taken from reference TRBV7-9 and TRBJ2-3): DTGVSQNPRHKITKRGQNVTFRCDPISEHNRLYWYRQTLGQGPEFLTYFQNEAQLEKSRLLSDRFSAERPKGSFSTLEIQRTEQGDSAMYLCASSAGLDYTDTQYFGPGTRLTVL.

J is TRBJ2-7 and V is TRBV5-1; possibly TRBD2 for D (6 bases). V gave up 1 base and J gave up 4 bases, with 15 bases separating them. Germline loops: CDR1 SGHRS, CDR2 YFSETQ. The CDR3 spans 15 residues. Here the CDR3 DNA reads TGCGCCAGCAGCTTGAACCCGGGAGCGGAATACGAGCAGTACTTC. Protein: CASSLNPGAEYEQYF.

This clonotype was counted a few times. The chain couples TRBV29-1 to TRBJ1-4; a weak D match, TRBD1 (5 bases). V lost 4 bases to trimming and J lost 0 bases, with 9 bases between them. The germline gives CDR1 SQVTM, CDR2 ANQGSEA. The CDR3 is made up of 14 amino acids. The DNA for the CDR3 is TGCAGCGTTGGGGGGGACGCAACTAATGAAAAACTGTTTTTT. It encodes CSVGGDATNEKLFF.

The sample holds one count of this clonotype. DNA for the CDR3: TGTGCCATCAGTGAGAGGGGGGTCACAGATACGCAGTATTTT. This encodes CAISERGVTDTQYF. V is TRBV10-3 and J is TRBJ2-3; tentatively, D is TRBD1 or TRBD2 (6 bases each). The CDR3 covers 14 residues. Trimming removed 2 bases at V and 2 bases at J, with 8 bases between. Germline CDR1 is ENHRY and CDR2 is SYGVKD.

The genes are TRBV7-9 and TRBJ2-7; the match to TRBD2 covers 8 bases. Trimming at V came to 3 bases and at J to 3 bases, leaving 4 bases not matched to a gene. The germline V gene has CDR1 SEHNR and CDR2 FQNEAQ (reference sequence). This CDR3 spans 14 amino acids. The CDR3 sequence is CASSLGLGGYEQYF. CDR3 in DNA: TGTGCCAGCAGCTTGGGACTAGGTGGCTACGAGCAGTACTTC.

V and J are TRBV29-1 and TRBJ2-1, with TRBD1 matching over 7 bases. Germline V gene data show CDR1 as SQVTM and CDR2 as ANQGSEA. V was pared by 4 bases and J by 6 bases, with 9 bases of the junction left unmatched. This CDR3 is built from 14 residues. The CDR3 nucleotides read TGCAGCGTTGGGATTCAGGGGGACCTCAATGAGCAGTTCTTC. This encodes CSVGIQGDLNEQFF.

The gene calls are TRBV7-2 and TRBJ2-5; D is unresolved. This CDR3 comprises 14 residues. CDR1 and CDR2 (germline): SGHTA, FQGNSA. V lost 5 bases and J lost 2, with 12 bases in between. CDR3 nucleotide sequence: TGTGCCAGCAGCGCAGAGGTTTTACAAGAGACCCAGTACTTC. Translating it yields CASSAEVLQETQYF.